This T cell receptor beta chain originates from a study of blood T cell repertoires in COVID-19. Study-level information: T cells, B-cell-depleted T cells, or PBMCs provided the cDNA or gDNA that served as material.

In the authors' methods: The assay estimated nucleated cells by amplifying reference gene primers. Profiled with immunoSEQ multiplex PCR; TCRdb holds only in-frame clones, not every one. From that table come the V and J calls and clone size; the DNA was used to work out D and trimming. Among about 260,000 clones listed, 75% to 90% were seen once. Germline V gives CDR1 MDHEN, CDR2 SYDVKM. The CDR3 loop spans 15 amino acids. V lost 8 bases to trimming and J lost 0 bases, with 14 bases between them. Clinical history reported by participants formed the basis on which cohorts were assigned. The rearrangement joins TRBV28 to TRBJ1-3; no clear D. Sequenced input: PBMCs or T cells enriched from blood (not recorded which). This TCR was recovered from a woman aged 40 to 50 who had been exposed to COVID-19. CDR3 residues: CASGVPGVSGNTIYF. DNA for the CDR3: TGTGCCAGCGGAGTACCGGGAGTCTCTGGAAACACCATATATTTT.